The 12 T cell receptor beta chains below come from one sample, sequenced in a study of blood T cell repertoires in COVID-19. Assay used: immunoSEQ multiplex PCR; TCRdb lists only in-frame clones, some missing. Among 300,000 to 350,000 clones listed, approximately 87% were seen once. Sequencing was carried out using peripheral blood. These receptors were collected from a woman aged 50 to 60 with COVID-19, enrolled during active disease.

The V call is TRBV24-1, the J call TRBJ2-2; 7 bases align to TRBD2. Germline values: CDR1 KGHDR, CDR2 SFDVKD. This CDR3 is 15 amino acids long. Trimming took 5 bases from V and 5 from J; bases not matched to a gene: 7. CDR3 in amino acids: CATSGEGLGTGELFF. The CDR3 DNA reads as TGTGCCACCAGTGGGGAGGGCCTGGGTACCGGGGAGCTGTTTTTT.

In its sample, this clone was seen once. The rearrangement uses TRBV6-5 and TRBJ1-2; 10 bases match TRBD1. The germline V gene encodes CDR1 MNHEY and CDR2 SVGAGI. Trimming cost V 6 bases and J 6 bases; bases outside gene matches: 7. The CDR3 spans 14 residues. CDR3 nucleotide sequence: TGTGCCAGCAGACTCGGGACAGGGGTGGATGGCTACACCTTC. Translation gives CASRLGTGVDGYTF.

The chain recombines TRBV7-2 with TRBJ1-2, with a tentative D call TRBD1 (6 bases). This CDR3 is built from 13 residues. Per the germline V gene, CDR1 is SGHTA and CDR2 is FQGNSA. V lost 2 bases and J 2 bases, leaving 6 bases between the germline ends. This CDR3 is CASSLQGNYGYTF. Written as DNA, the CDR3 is TGTGCCAGCAGCTTACAGGGGAACTATGGCTACACCTTC. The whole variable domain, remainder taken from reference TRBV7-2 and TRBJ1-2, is GAGVSQSPSNKVTEKGKDVELRCDPISGHTALYWYRQSLGQGLEFLIYFQGNSAPDKSGLPSDRFSAERTGGSVSTLTIQRTQQEDSAVYLCASSLQGNYGYTFGSGTRLTVV.

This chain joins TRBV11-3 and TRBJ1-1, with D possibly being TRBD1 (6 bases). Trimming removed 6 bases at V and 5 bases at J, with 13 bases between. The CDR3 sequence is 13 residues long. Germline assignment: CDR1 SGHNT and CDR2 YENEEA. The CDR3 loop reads CASSRRGGTEAFF. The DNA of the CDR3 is TGTGCCAGCAGTCGTCGAGGGGGAACTGAAGCTTTCTTT.

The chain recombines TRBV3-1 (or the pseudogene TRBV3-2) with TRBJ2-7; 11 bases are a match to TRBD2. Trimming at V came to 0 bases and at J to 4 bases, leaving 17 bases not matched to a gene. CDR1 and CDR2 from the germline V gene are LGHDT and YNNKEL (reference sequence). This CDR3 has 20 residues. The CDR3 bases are TGTGCCAGCAGCCAAGATTGTACCCGACGGATACTAGCGGGAGTATACGAGCAGTACTTC. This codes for CASSQDCTRRILAGVYEQYF.

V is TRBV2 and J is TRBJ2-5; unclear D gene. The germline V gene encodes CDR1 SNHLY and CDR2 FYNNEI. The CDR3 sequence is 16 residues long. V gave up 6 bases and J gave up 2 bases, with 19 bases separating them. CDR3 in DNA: TGTGCCAGCAGCCTAAATACAGTGACCCTGCAAGAGACCCAGTACTTC. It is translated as CASSLNTVTLQETQYF.

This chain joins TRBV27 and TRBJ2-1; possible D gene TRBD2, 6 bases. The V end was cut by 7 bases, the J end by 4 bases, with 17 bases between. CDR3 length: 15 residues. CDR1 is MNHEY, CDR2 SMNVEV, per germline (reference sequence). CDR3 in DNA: TGTGCCAGCACCTCCCCGTCCGGGGGATACAATGAGCAGTTCTTC. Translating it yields CASTSPSGGYNEQFF.

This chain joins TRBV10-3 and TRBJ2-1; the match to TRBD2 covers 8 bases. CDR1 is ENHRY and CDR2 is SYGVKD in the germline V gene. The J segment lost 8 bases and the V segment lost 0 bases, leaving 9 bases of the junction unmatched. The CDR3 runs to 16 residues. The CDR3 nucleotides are TGTGCCATCAGTGAGTCTGGTAGCGGGAATGGGGATGAGCAGTTCTTC. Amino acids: CAISESGSGNGDEQFF.

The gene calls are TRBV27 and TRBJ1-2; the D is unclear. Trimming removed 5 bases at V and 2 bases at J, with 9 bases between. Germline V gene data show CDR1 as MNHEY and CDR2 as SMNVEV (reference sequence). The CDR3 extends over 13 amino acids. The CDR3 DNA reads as TGTGCCAGCAGTCTCAGCAGGAACTATGGCTACACCTTC. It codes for CASSLSRNYGYTF.

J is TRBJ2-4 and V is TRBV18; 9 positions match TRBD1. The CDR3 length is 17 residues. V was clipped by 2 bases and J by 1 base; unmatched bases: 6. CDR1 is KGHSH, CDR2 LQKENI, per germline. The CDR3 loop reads CASSPSGTGRAKNIQYF. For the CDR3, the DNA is TGTGCCAGCTCACCATCCGGGACAGGGAGGGCCAAAAACATTCAGTACTTC.

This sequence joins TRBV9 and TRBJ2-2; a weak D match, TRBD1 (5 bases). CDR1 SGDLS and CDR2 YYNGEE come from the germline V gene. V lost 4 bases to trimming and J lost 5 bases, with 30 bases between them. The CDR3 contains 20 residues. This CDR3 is CASSSNLAWGRTFLTGELFF. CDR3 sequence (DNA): TGTGCCAGCAGCTCTAACTTAGCTTGGGGCAGGACGTTTTTAACCGGGGAGCTGTTTTTT. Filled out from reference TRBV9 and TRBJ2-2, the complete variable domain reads DSGVTQTPKHLITATGQRVTLRCSPRSGDLSVYWYQQSLDQGLQFLIQYYNGEERAKGNILERFSAQQFPDLHSELNLSSLELGDSALYFCASSSNLAWGRTFLTGELFFGEGSRLTVL.

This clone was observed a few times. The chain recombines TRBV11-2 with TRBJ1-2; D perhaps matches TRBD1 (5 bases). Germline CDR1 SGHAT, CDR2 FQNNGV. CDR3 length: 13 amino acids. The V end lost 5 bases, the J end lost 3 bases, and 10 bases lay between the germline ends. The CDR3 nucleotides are TGTGCCAGCAGCCCCGGGACTCACTATGGCTACACCTTC. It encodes CASSPGTHYGYTF.